The entry that follows covers one T cell receptor beta chain sequence. This clonotype was seen repeatedly, ten times or more. Its antigen has not been determined. No quality values exist for individual bases; no much larger clone is one base distant. These data originate in a study of T-cell reconstitution after alpha-beta-depleted transplantation in children (dated by TCRdb to the mid-2010s). Study-wide context: The study quantitatively tracked T-cell immune reconstitution after TCRalphabeta/CD19-depleted allogeneic hematopoietic cell transplantation in children using TCR repertoire profiling.

Libraries were made using PCR. The listed sequencing device is Illumina HiSeq 2500. To normalize quantification of the TCRbeta repertoire, the TCR libraries were built with molecular barcoding that relied on unique molecular identifiers. TCRdb redid the processing of the public reads, applying fastp at Q25 and MiXCR, and retained in-frame beta chains. When rows share a CDR3 protein, they turn into one entry using the most common DNA and genes. Within this sample are roughly 610,000 distinct CDR3 sequences, with about 11% of them counted one time only. The leading ten clones occupy 4% to 5% of the sample. Sequencing used PBMCs from the stem cell graft donor, obtained from the stem cell graft. The clonotype comes from a human donor who donated a stem cell graft to a child with acute myeloid leukemia.

The nucleotide sequence is given as TGTGCCATCAGTGACCCGAGGGTCTCTGGAAACACCATATATTTT. Its translation reads: CAISDPRVSGNTIYF. The V and J genes are TRBV10-3 and TRBJ1-3; the D gene lacks a confident call. Taken from cysteine to phenylalanine, the CDR3 has 15 residues. Kept here is only the CDR3 DNA, which spans 45 bases and is read in frame from base 1. CDR1 and CDR2, per the germline V gene, are ENHRY and SYGVKD. V is cut by 3 bases and J by 0 bases, and the space between the germline ends is 9 bases.